The 12 T cell receptor beta chains below come from one sample, sequenced in a study of cytomegalovirus exposure and HLA in healthy donors. In the PCR, 60 Vbeta and 13 Jbeta primers were used. TCRdb's copy holds only in-frame clones and misses some; the assay was immunoSEQ multiplex PCR. This table holds 100,000 to 150,000 clones, over 70% found once. Sequenced input: PBMCs. The origin of the receptors is a man younger than 35 in good health and CMV-seropositive.

In this sample, this clone turned up once. The V call is TRBV5-1, the J call TRBJ2-7, with TRBD2 matching over 16 bases. The CDR3 length is 17 residues. Per the germline V gene, CDR1 is SGHRS and CDR2 is YFSETQ. V was pared by 8 bases and J by 3 bases, with 11 bases of the junction left unmatched. The CDR3 DNA is TGCGCCAGTGGGACTCCGGGACTAGCGGGGGGGGACTACGAGCAGTACTTC. This gives the protein CASGTPGLAGGDYEQYF.

This sequence joins TRBV18 and TRBJ1-4; D possibly corresponds to TRBD1 (5 bases). This CDR3 has 16 amino acids. Trimming shortened V by 3 bases and J by 3 bases, and 14 bases separated the two germline ends. Germline loops: CDR1 KGHSH, CDR2 LQKENI. CDR3 DNA: TGTGCCAGCTCACCGCAGGGCGTGATGCCTAATGAAAAACTGTTTTTT. Protein sequence: CASSPQGVMPNEKLFF. Using reference TRBV18 and TRBJ1-4 for the parts outside the CDR3, the full variable domain is NAGVMQNPRHLVRRRGQEARLRCSPMKGHSHVYWYRQLPEEGLKFMVYLQKENIIDESGMPKERFSAEFPKEGPSILRIQQVVRGDSAAYFCASSPQGVMPNEKLFFGSGTQLSVL.

The V and J genes are TRBV5-4 and TRBJ2-7; 8 bases line up with TRBD1. V shed 4 bases, J shed 5 bases, and the junction held 5 bases outside the gene matches. Per germline, CDR1 SGHNT and CDR2 YYREEE (reference sequence). CDR3 length: 13 residues. The CDR3 spells CASSPGQGDEQYF. The CDR3 nucleotides read TGTGCCAGCAGCCCCGGACAGGGTGACGAGCAGTACTTC.

The chain has TRBV2 and TRBJ2-5, with TRBD1 matching over 10 bases. The J call may be faulty, since TRBJ2-7 better matches the DNA end. The CDR3 is made up of 14 amino acids. Germline values: CDR1 SNHLY, CDR2 FYNNEI. In nucleotides, the CDR3 is TGTGCCAGCAGTGGGGACAGGGGTGGGGACGAGCAGTACTTC. This codes for CASSGDRGGDEQYF.

The V call is TRBV2, the J call TRBJ1-1; TRBD1 might be the D (5 bases). V was clipped by 9 bases and J by 1 base, with 9 bases between them. CDR3 length: 12 residues. Germline values: CDR1 SNHLY, CDR2 FYNNEI. CDR3 loop: CARYQGNTEAFF. In DNA, the CDR3 is TGTGCCAGATATCAGGGGAACACTGAAGCTTTCTTT.

The V gene is TRBV2, the J gene TRBJ2-7, with D uncertain. The CDR3 covers 13 residues. V lost 6 bases, J lost 0 bases, and 9 bases lay in between. The germline V gene has CDR1 SNHLY and CDR2 FYNNEI. CDR3 nucleotide sequence: TGTGCCAGCAGCCTACAGAGCTCCTACGAGCAGTACTTC. Encoded protein: CASSLQSSYEQYF.

DNA for the CDR3: TGTGCCAGCAGCTTGGGGGGGACCGGACAGGGGGGGCTCCATGGCTACACCTTC. It yields the protein CASSLGGTGQGGLHGYTF. The V gene is TRBV7-9, the J gene TRBJ1-2; 10 nucleotides align to TRBD1. V was clipped by 3 bases and J by 6 bases; unmatched bases: 16. This CDR3 is built from 18 residues. Looked up from germline, CDR1 is SEHNR and CDR2 is FQNEAQ (reference sequence).

This clone has just one count. This sequence joins TRBV7-2 and TRBJ2-1, with D perhaps TRBD2 (6 bases). The CDR3 has 14 amino acids. In germline, CDR1 is SGHTA, CDR2 FQGNSA. V lost 5 bases to trimming and J lost 6 bases, with 14 bases between them. This CDR3 reads CASSPLAGSNEQFF. The CDR3 DNA follows: TGTGCCAGCAGCCCCTTGGCGGGATCCAATGAGCAGTTCTTC.

The chain couples TRBV19 to TRBJ2-1; D is uncertain. V lost 2 bases to trimming and J lost 6 bases, with 11 bases between them. Germline assignment: CDR1 LNHDA and CDR2 SQIVND (reference sequence). The CDR3 loop spans 14 amino acids. CDR3 DNA: TGTGCCAGTAGTATACGGAGCCGAGCCAATGAGCAGTTCTTC. Protein: CASSIRSRANEQFF.

This clone was found once. The V gene is TRBV9, the J gene TRBJ2-3; 10 bases align to TRBD1. This CDR3 has 17 residues. V was pared by 3 bases and J by 6 bases, with 13 bases of the junction left unmatched. Looked up from germline, CDR1 is SGDLS and CDR2 is YYNGEE. The CDR3 DNA reads TGTGCCAGCAGCGCTCACGGAGGGGGGACAGGGGCCGATACGCAGTATTTT. Translation: CASSAHGGGTGADTQYF.

The chain employs TRBV30 and TRBJ1-2; D might be TRBD1 (5 bases). With 3 bases removed from V and 5 bases from J, the gap between germline ends came to 10 bases. The CDR3 consists of 12 residues. Germline CDR1 reads GTSNPN; CDR2 reads SVGIG (reference sequence). The CDR3 nucleotides are TGTGCCTGGAGCCCCGGGGGGTATGGCTACACCTTC. Encoded protein: CAWSPGGYGYTF.

The rearrangement uses TRBV18 and TRBJ2-3, with 9 bases fitting TRBD1. CDR1 is KGHSH, CDR2 LQKENI, per germline. The CDR3 sequence is 16 residues long. The J segment lost 2 bases and the V segment lost 5 bases, leaving 8 bases of the junction unmatched. The CDR3 loop reads CASSSRTGGVTDTQYF. DNA of the CDR3: TGTGCCAGCTCATCGCGAACAGGGGGCGTCACAGATACGCAGTATTTT.